The clone carrying this TCR beta chain was recorded at least ten times. Patients who underwent sequencing had shown CD8+CD57+ cell expansion by flow cytometry. At blood sampling, none of the patients had yet received therapy. This entry belongs to a study of CD8+CD57+ T cells in acquired aplastic anemia. TCR beta VDJ and CDR3 profiles were obtained from a genomic DNA template. Each CDR3 protein is one row after TCRdb ran MiXCR on the reads. The table shows under 350,000 distinct CDR3 sequences, with about three fifths occurring only once. Germline CDR1 reads MNHEY; CDR2 reads SVGAGI. V was trimmed by 4 bases and J by 2 bases, leaving 18 bases between them. The CDR3 has 16 amino acids.

Sequencing was performed on sorted CD4+, CD8+, or CD8+CD57+ T cells (not recorded which) from PBMCs. The V call is TRBV6-5, the J call TRBJ2-7; D possibly matches TRBD1 or TRBD2 (5 bases each). The clonotype originates from a human donor with aplastic anemia. CDR3 region: CASSSSPGRPAYEQYF. Written as DNA, the CDR3 is TGTGCCAGCAGTTCCTCGCCGGGACGCCCGGCCTACGAGCAGTACTTC.